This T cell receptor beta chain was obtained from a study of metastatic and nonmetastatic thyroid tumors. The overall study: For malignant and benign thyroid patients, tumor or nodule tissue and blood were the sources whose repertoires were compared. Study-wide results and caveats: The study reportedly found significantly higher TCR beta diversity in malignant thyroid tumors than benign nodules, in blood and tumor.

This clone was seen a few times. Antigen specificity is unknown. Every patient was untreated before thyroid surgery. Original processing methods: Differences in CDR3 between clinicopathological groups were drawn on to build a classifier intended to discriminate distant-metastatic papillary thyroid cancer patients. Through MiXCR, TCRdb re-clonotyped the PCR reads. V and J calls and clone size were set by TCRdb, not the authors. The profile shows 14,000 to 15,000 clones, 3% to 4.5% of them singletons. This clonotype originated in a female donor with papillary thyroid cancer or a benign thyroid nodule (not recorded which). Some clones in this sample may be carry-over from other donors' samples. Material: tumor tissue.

DNA for the CDR3: TGTGCCAGCAGCTTGACAGGGGACTATGGCTACACCTTC. This sequence encodes CASSLTGDYGYTF. This chain joins TRBV7-2 and TRBJ1-2, with TRBD1 identical over 8 bases. There are 13 residues in the CDR3. CDR1 and CDR2 (germline): SGHTA, FQGNSA. V was pared by 3 bases and J by 3 bases, with 0 bases of the junction left unmatched.